A selection of T cell receptor beta chains follows, all from one sample in a study of identical twins. Each CDR3 protein gets one entry after TCRdb re-called the 5' RACE reads with MiXCR. In the table there are 700,000 or so distinct CDR3 sequences, less than 25% of which are singletons. Another study also made use of these data, one on T cells expressing NK-cell markers.

Sample: PBMCs. Source of these receptors: a woman between 18 and 30 years old in good health. Each CDR3 is given with its conserved first and last residue. The D gene is left open where the match is weak. Size values are once, few and many counts, or a class for expanded clones, and some rows have none.

j_gene | abundance | d_gene | v_gene | CDR3nt | CDR3aa
TRBJ1-5 | few | - | TRBV2 | TGTGCCAGCAGTGAGCCTGATCAGCCCCAGCATTTT | CASSEPDQPQHF
TRBJ2-3 | few | - | TRBV10-3 | TGTGCCATCGGACCTCGAAGGGGCACAGATACGCAGTATTTT | CAIGPRRGTDTQYF
TRBJ2-1 | many | - | TRBV6-6 | TGTGCCAGCAGTATGTTACGGAATGAGCAGTTCTTC | CASSMLRNEQFF
TRBJ1-2 | few | - | TRBV6-1 | TGTGCCAGCAGTCCGGCTGGTTTGGGTGAGGTGCGGGGCTACACCTTC | CASSPAGLGEVRGYTF
TRBJ2-2 | - | TRBD2 | TRBV10-1 | TGCGCCAGCAGTTGGACTAGTCCCGGGGAGCTGTTTTTT | CASSWTSPGELFF
TRBJ2-7 | few | - | TRBV27 | TGTGCCAGCAAACCCGACATCACCTCCTACGAGCAGTACTTC | CASKPDITSYEQYF
TRBJ1-4 | - | - | TRBV29-1 | TGCAGCGTTGAGCTAGGCCAGGGCAGTGAAAAACTGTTTTTT | CSVELGQGSEKLFF
TRBJ1-2 | - | - | TRBV12-3/TRBV12-4 | TGTGCCAGCAACCCTTCTGTCCGGAGGAACTATGGCTACACCTTC | CASNPSVRRNYGYTF
TRBJ2-7 | few | TRBD2 | TRBV12-3/TRBV12-4 | TGTGCCAGCAGCCCGCCCTCTTTGTACATCAGCGGGGGCTACGAGCAGTACTTC | CASSPPSLYISGGYEQYF
TRBJ2-7 | - | TRBD2 | TRBV20-1 | TGCAGTGCTAGAGGGACTAGCTGGATTGACGAGCAGTACTTC | CSARGTSWIDEQYF
TRBJ2-3 | few | TRBD2 | TRBV20-1 | TGCAGTGCCGATCAACGGACTAGCGGGGGCACAGATACGCAGTATTTT | CSADQRTSGGTDTQYF
TRBJ1-3 | few | TRBD1 | TRBV9 | TGTGCCAGCAGCGTAGCGGGGACAGCGGAAAACACCATATATTTT | CASSVAGTAENTIYF
TRBJ2-7 | - | - | TRBV7-9 | TGTGCCAGCAGCACCGGGACGGAAAATACCTACGAGCAGTACTTC | CASSTGTENTYEQYF
TRBJ2-1 | many | TRBD1 | TRBV20-1 | TGCAGTGCTAGGGAACGGGACAGCGGTTTTTTCTTC | CSARERDSGFFF
TRBJ2-1 | few | TRBD2 | TRBV4-1 | TGCGCCAGCAGCCAAAGATCTATAGCGGGGGGTTTAATCAATGAGCAGTTCTTC | CASSQRSIAGGLINEQFF
TRBJ2-1 | - | - | TRBV20-1 | TGCAGTGCCTCACCCCCAGGGGGGACCTACAATGAGCAGTTCTTC | CSASPPGGTYNEQFF
TRBJ1-2 | - | - | TRBV6-1 | TGTGCCAGCGTGGCAGGAGTCTATGGCTACACCTTC | CASVAGVYGYTF
TRBJ2-2 | few | - | TRBV20-1 | TGCAGTGCTAGCCCTGGTGCGCGGTCGGCCGGGGAGCTGTTTTTT | CSASPGARSAGELFF
TRBJ2-1 | - | TRBD2 | TRBV12-3/TRBV12-4 | TGTGCCACGACACCCGGGAGGGCCTCCTACAATGAGCAGTTCTTC | CATTPGRASYNEQFF
TRBJ2-7 | few | - | TRBV20-1 | TGCAGTGCTCCCCAGGCGGGGGCCCCTCTGTCCGAGCAGTACTTC | CSAPQAGAPLSEQYF
TRBJ2-1 | few | TRBD1 | TRBV14 | TGTGCCAGCAGCGGGGACAGGAACTCCTACAATGAGCAGTTCTTC | CASSGDRNSYNEQFF
TRBJ2-2 | few | - | TRBV6-5 | TGTGCCAGCAGTTACGCCTTGACCACCGGGGAGCTGTTTTTT | CASSYALTTGELFF
TRBJ2-2 | - | - | TRBV5-4 | TGTGCCAGCAGCGCCATCTTGAACACCGGGGAGCTGTTTTTT | CASSAILNTGELFF
TRBJ1-5 | - | - | TRBV12-3/TRBV12-4 | TGTGCCAGCCGAAAGAACGGTAATCAGCCCCAGCATTTT | CASRKNGNQPQHF
TRBJ2-7 | few | TRBD1 | TRBV6-1 | TGTGCCAGCAGCTGGGACAGGGGAGCGTACGAGCAGTACTTC | CASSWDRGAYEQYF
TRBJ1-6 | few | - | TRBV5-5 | TGTGCCAGCAGCTTGGGCCTCCGACAGGATTCACCCCTCCACTTT | CASSLGLRQDSPLHF
TRBJ2-7 | many | TRBD1 | TRBV20-1 | TGCAGTGCTAGACATGGGACAGGGTCCTACGAGCAGTACTTC | CSARHGTGSYEQYF
TRBJ2-3 | - | TRBD2 | TRBV20-1 | TGCAGTGCTTGCCCACTAGCGGAGATCACAGATACGCAGTATTTT | CSACPLAEITDTQYF
TRBJ2-1 | - | - | TRBV12-3/TRBV12-4 | TGTGCCAGCAGTTTTCTCTGGGGGGGCCCGAATGAGCAGTTCTTC | CASSFLWGGPNEQFF
TRBJ2-7 | few | - | TRBV15 | TGTGCCACCAGCAGAGCTGGGATAACAACCTCACCGTACTTC | CATSRAGITTSPYF
TRBJ2-1 | few | - | TRBV20-1 | TGCAGTGCTCCCTTCCTCGGCAATGAGCAGTTCTTC | CSAPFLGNEQFF
TRBJ2-1 | few | TRBD2 | TRBV27 | TGTGCCAGCGCCTCTGGGGGACTAGCGGGAAACAATGAGCAGTTCTTC | CASASGGLAGNNEQFF
TRBJ1-1 | - | TRBD1 | TRBV9 | TGTGCCAGCAGCCCAGGGGGGGCGCGTAAAGCTTTCTTT | CASSPGGARKAFF
TRBJ2-7 | - | - | TRBV3-1 | TGTGCCAGCAGCCAAGTCGATGAGCGCTACGAGCAGTACTTC | CASSQVDERYEQYF
TRBJ2-6 | few | - | TRBV20-1 | TGCAGTGCTAGGGCCGCCAGGCTTGGGGGGGCCAACGTCCTGACTTTC | CSARAARLGGANVLTF
TRBJ2-6 | many | - | TRBV6-1 | TGTGCCAGCACAGTTAGGGGGACTCGAGCCGGGGCCAACGTCCTGACTTTC | CASTVRGTRAGANVLTF
TRBJ2-3 | - | TRBD2 | TRBV7-2 | TGTGCCAGCAGCTTAGCGGGCCTATTGCGGGGGGGCACAGATACGCAGTATTTT | CASSLAGLLRGGTDTQYF
TRBJ2-3 | few | - | TRBV7-9 | TGTGCCACCCGACTGGTCGTCGGAGTCGATACGCAGTATTTT | CATRLVVGVDTQYF
TRBJ2-1 | many | TRBD2 | TRBV12-3/TRBV12-4 | TGTGCCAGTAAAATGACTAGCGGGGCCCTGGTGGGACAGTTCTTC | CASKMTSGALVGQFF
TRBJ1-2 | few | TRBD1 | TRBV7-2 | TGTGCCAGCAGCCGCACCGGGACAGTCTATGGCTACACCTTC | CASSRTGTVYGYTF
TRBJ2-3 | - | - | TRBV7-6 | TGTGCCAGCAGCTTCGGACCACGCACAGATACGCAGTATTTT | CASSFGPRTDTQYF
TRBJ2-1 | - | - | TRBV5-1 | TGCGCCAGCAGCTTGACTATACCAGCCAATGAGCAGTTCTTC | CASSLTIPANEQFF
TRBJ2-7 | - | TRBD2 | TRBV27 | TGTGCCAGCAGTCCCCGCCCGGGGGGCTACGAGCAGTACTTC | CASSPRPGGYEQYF
TRBJ2-3 | - | - | TRBV6-5 | TGTGCCAGCAGTTCCCGTGACGCAGATACGCAGTATTTT | CASSSRDADTQYF
TRBJ2-3 | many | - | TRBV6-5 | TGTGCCAGCAGGAGATCAGATACGCAGTATTTT | CASRRSDTQYF
TRBJ2-1 | few | - | TRBV4-3 | TGCGCCAGCAGCCAAGATCGGCGGGACTCCTACAATGAGCAGTTCTTC | CASSQDRRDSYNEQFF
TRBJ1-2 | - | - | TRBV12-3/TRBV12-4 | TGTGCCAGCAGTTTGAAAAACTTGGGGCGGCGCTACACCTTC | CASSLKNLGRRYTF
TRBJ2-5 | - | - | TRBV5-1 | TGCGCCAGCAGCTTGGAAGGCCAGCAAGAGACCCAGTACTTC | CASSLEGQQETQYF
TRBJ1-1 | - | - | TRBV7-2 | TGTGCCAGCAGCTTAGGGACCACGAACACTGAAGCTTTCTTT | CASSLGTTNTEAFF
TRBJ2-7 | few | TRBD2 | TRBV27 | TGTGCCAGCAGTTCAACTAGCGGGAGCTCCTACGAGCAGTACTTC | CASSSTSGSSYEQYF
TRBJ2-1 | many | TRBD2 | TRBV3-1 | TGTGCCAGCAGCCCGGTTAGCGGGAGTGGTGGCAATGAGCAGTTCTTC | CASSPVSGSGGNEQFF
TRBJ2-3 | many | - | TRBV5-1 | TGCGCCAGCAGCTCCCTGGGGGGCACAGATACGCAGTATTTT | CASSSLGGTDTQYF
TRBJ2-3 | - | - | TRBV27 | TGTGCCAGCAGTTCATCCGGGCAGCCAGATACGCAGTATTTT | CASSSSGQPDTQYF
TRBJ2-1 | - | TRBD2 | TRBV5-1 | TGCGCCAGCAGCTTGCACGGTAGCGGGACCTACAATGAGCAGTTCTTC | CASSLHGSGTYNEQFF
TRBJ2-3 | - | - | TRBV3-1 | TGTGCCAGCAGTTTAAGAAGACCTATCGCAGATACGCAGTATTTT | CASSLRRPIADTQYF
TRBJ2-7 | few | TRBD2 | TRBV10-3 | TGTGCCATCACCACGGGAGGCCACTACGAGCAGTACTTC | CAITTGGHYEQYF
TRBJ2-3 | few | - | TRBV24-1 | TGTGCCACCAGTGATTCAAGCGGGAGCACAGATACGCAGTATTTT | CATSDSSGSTDTQYF
TRBJ2-6 | few | - | TRBV10-3 | TGTGCCATCAGTTACCCAGGCTCTGGGGCCAACGTCCTGACTTTC | CAISYPGSGANVLTF